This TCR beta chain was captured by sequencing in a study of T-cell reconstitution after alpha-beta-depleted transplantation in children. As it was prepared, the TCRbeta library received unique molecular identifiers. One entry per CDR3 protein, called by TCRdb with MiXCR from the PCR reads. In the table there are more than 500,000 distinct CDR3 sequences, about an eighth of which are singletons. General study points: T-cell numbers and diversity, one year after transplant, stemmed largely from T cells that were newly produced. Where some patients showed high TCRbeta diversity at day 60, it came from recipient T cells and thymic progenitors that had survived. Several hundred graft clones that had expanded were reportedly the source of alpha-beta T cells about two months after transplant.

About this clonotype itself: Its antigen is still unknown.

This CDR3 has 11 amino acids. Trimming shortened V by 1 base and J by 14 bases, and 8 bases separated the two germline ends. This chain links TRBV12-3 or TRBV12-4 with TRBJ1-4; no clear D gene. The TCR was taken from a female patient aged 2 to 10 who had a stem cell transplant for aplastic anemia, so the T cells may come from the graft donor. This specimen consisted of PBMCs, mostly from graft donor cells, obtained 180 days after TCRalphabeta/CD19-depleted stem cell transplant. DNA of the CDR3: TGTGCCAGCAGTTTAGGCAGGTACCTGTTTTTT. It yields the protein CASSLGRYLFF.